This T cell receptor (beta chain) was profiled in a study of beta chain features in type 1 diabetes. Reverse transcribing all isolated RNA meant expressed TCRB transcripts were sequenced. Sequenced by immunoSEQ multiplex PCR; TCRdb stores in-frame clones only, minus some. The sample contains 850,000 to 900,000 clones, roughly 17% of which appear only once. Germline V gives CDR1 MNHEY, CDR2 SVGAGI. The CDR3 covers 11 residues. V lost 5 bases and J 2 bases, leaving 4 bases between the germline ends. Markers CD45RO/CCR7/CD25/CD127/CD95/CD27 served to sort CD4+ naive, central memory, regulatory and stem cell-like memory cells. Every sorted population was more than 98% pure.

The sequence was obtained from a woman between 18 and 29 years old in good health. Specimen: naive CD4+ T cells from blood. This chain connects TRBV6-5 to TRBJ2-7; D unresolved. The CDR3: CASSGAYEQYF. CDR3 nucleotides: TGTGCCAGCAGTGGAGCCTACGAGCAGTACTTC.